The 24 T cell receptor beta chains listed next were all sequenced from one sample in a study of identical twins. TCRdb re-called the 5' RACE reads with MiXCR, one entry per CDR3 protein. The data hold a few hundred thousand distinct CDR3 sequences, with about 10% observed a single time. The sequenced material came from memory T cells sorted from blood. Receptor source: a man aged 50 to 60 in good health.

Ten or more counts support this clonotype. This chain joins TRBV27 and TRBJ1-1; 7 bases align to TRBD1. This CDR3 is 14 amino acids long. Trimming at V came to 6 bases and at J to 4 bases, leaving 8 bases not matched to a gene. From germline, CDR1 is MNHEY and CDR2 SMNVEV (reference sequence). The CDR3 coding sequence is TGTGCCAGCAGGCGACAGGGAGGCACCACTGAAGCTTTCTTT. It codes for CASRRQGGTTEAFF.

The sample holds a few counts of this clonotype. The V call is TRBV3-1, the J call TRBJ1-2; TRBD1 might be the D (5 bases). The CDR3 is made up of 14 amino acids. V was cut by 5 bases and J by 4 bases, with 14 bases left in between. Germline V gene lookup returns CDR1 LGHDT and CDR2 YNNKEL (reference sequence). The CDR3 loop is CASSGADGGYGYTF. The DNA of the CDR3 is TGTGCCAGCAGCGGGGCCGACGGAGGCTATGGCTACACCTTC. The whole variable domain, filled in from reference TRBV3-1 and TRBJ1-2, reads DTAVSQTPKYLVTQMGNDKSIKCEQNLGHDTMYWYKQDSKKFLKIMFSYNNKELIINETVPNRFSPKSPDKAHLNLHINSLELGDSAVYFCASSGADGGYGYTFGSGTRLTVV.

This clonotype appeared many times. The chain combines TRBV12-3 or TRBV12-4 with TRBJ2-4, with 11 bases matching TRBD1. This CDR3 spans 15 amino acids. J was trimmed by 8 bases and V by 6 bases; bases with no gene match: 9. Here the CDR3 DNA reads TGTGCCAGCAGCTCGGGACAGGGGGGGTTGGACATTCAGTACTTC. It specifies CASSSGQGGLDIQYF.

This clonotype was recorded many times. The chain uses TRBV12-3 or TRBV12-4 and TRBJ1-3, with TRBD1 identical over 10 bases. V was clipped by 6 bases and J by 1 base; unmatched bases: 6. The CDR3 is 16 residues long. The CDR3 DNA is TGTGCCAGCAGCAAGACAGGGGGCCTGTCTGGAAACACCATATATTTT. It encodes CASSKTGGLSGNTIYF.

In its sample, this clonotype was seen many times. V and J are TRBV3-1 and TRBJ1-1; maybe TRBD1 (5 bases). CDR1 LGHDT and CDR2 YNNKEL come from the germline V gene (reference sequence). The CDR3 length is 13 residues. Trimming took off 3 bases at V and 4 bases at J, with 9 bases between the two ends. CDR3 residues: CASSQGTPTEAFF. The DNA for the CDR3 is TGTGCCAGCAGCCAGGGGACTCCCACTGAAGCTTTCTTT.

This clonotype appeared many times. The CDR3 region is CASSFIGGANVLTF. CDR3 bases: TGTGCCAGCAGCTTTATAGGTGGGGCCAACGTCCTGACTTTC. The rearrangement uses TRBV5-6 and TRBJ2-6; unclear D gene. Germline loops: CDR1 SGHDT, CDR2 YYEEEE. This CDR3 is 14 amino acids long. Trimming took off 2 bases at V and 3 bases at J, with 6 bases between the two ends.

The J gene is TRBJ2-1, the V gene TRBV24-1, with 10 bases matching TRBD2. The CDR3 loop spans 14 amino acids. Germline trimming cut 8 bases from V and 8 bases from J; bases unmatched to any gene: 8. CDR1 KGHDR and CDR2 SFDVKD come from the germline V gene. The CDR3 loop reads CATIFLAGVDEQFF. The CDR3 DNA reads as TGTGCCACCATTTTTCTAGCGGGAGTCGATGAGCAGTTCTTC.

This clonotype was recorded at least ten times. This chain connects TRBV14 to TRBJ2-5; 8 bases are shared with TRBD2. Germline CDR1 is SGHDN and CDR2 is FVKESK. The CDR3 is 17 residues long. The ends lost 0 bases at V and 4 bases at J; junction bases unmatched: 10. The CDR3 protein is CASSQESGRGPGETQYF. In DNA form, the CDR3 reads TGTGCCAGCAGCCAAGAATCCGGGAGGGGTCCAGGAGAGACCCAGTACTTC. Using reference TRBV14 and TRBJ2-5 for the parts outside the CDR3, the full variable domain is EAGVTQFPSHSVIEKGQTVTLRCDPISGHDNLYWYRRVMGKEIKFLLHFVKESKQDESGMPNNRFLAERTGGTYSTLKVQPAELEDSGVYFCASSQESGRGPGETQYFGPGTRLLVL.

This clonotype was seen at least ten times. The chain combines TRBV4-1 with TRBJ2-2, with no clear D. The CDR3 covers 13 residues. Trimming took 3 bases from V and 4 from J, leaving 6 bases between them. CDR1 is MGHRA, CDR2 YSYEKL, per germline. The CDR3 region has the DNA TGCGCCAGCAGCCACCCGGCCACCGGGGAGCTGTTTTTT. Translation gives CASSHPATGELFF.

This clonotype was seen a few times. V is TRBV12-3 or TRBV12-4 and J is TRBJ2-2, with 11 bases aligning to TRBD1. This CDR3 has 14 residues. Unmatched junction bases numbered 2, after V lost 5 bases and J lost 6 bases. The DNA for the CDR3 is TGTGCCAGCAGTCGGGACAGGGGGGCCGGGGAGCTGTTTTTT. It is translated as CASSRDRGAGELFF.

There are a few counts of this clonotype. CDR3 sequence (DNA): TGTGCCAGCAGACCAGGGACAGGGGGGTCCTACGAGCAGTACTTC. It codes for CASRPGTGGSYEQYF. V usage is TRBV6-1 and J usage is TRBJ2-7; 11 bases agree with TRBD1. Per the germline V gene, CDR1 is MNHNS and CDR2 is SASEGT. Trimming took 6 bases from V and 1 from J; bases not matched to a gene: 5. CDR3 length: 15 amino acids.

This sequence joins TRBV20-1 and TRBJ2-7, with a possible D match to TRBD2 (5 bases). Trimming shortened V by 3 bases and J by 0 bases, and 27 bases separated the two germline ends. CDR3 length equals 19 residues. Per germline, CDR1 DFQATT and CDR2 SNEGSKA (reference sequence). CDR3 in amino acids: CSASHRGLPISWDSYEQYF. The CDR3 coding sequence is TGCAGTGCTAGCCACCGAGGACTGCCGATCTCCTGGGACTCCTACGAGCAGTACTTC.

This clonotype was seen at least ten times. The chain has TRBV6-5 and TRBJ2-1; no clear D. CDR3 length: 13 amino acids. From germline, CDR1 is MNHEY and CDR2 SVGAGI. The ends were cut back, 2 bases at V and 9 bases at J, with 11 bases in the middle. In DNA, the CDR3 is TGTGCCAGCAGTTACGCGAAGTACGGTGAGCAGTTCTTC. Translating it yields CASSYAKYGEQFF.

This clonotype turned up a few times. The chain joins TRBV5-1 to TRBJ1-2, with D possibly matching TRBD1 (5 bases). The CDR3 is 14 amino acids. V was trimmed by 3 bases and J by 7 bases, leaving 16 bases between them. CDR1 and CDR2 (germline): SGHRS, YFSETQ. The CDR3 region is CASSSPGGELGYTF. In nucleotides, the CDR3 is TGCGCCAGCAGCTCCCCCGGAGGGGAACTTGGCTACACCTTC.

In its sample, this clonotype was seen a few times. The rearrangement links TRBV6-1 to TRBJ2-3, with 8 bases aligning to TRBD1. Per germline, CDR1 MNHNS and CDR2 SASEGT. The CDR3 length is 14 residues. The V gene end was trimmed by 6 bases and the J gene end by 2 bases; junction bases not matched to a gene: 4. Here the CDR3 reads CASRPDRATDTQYF. Written as DNA, the CDR3 is TGTGCCAGCAGACCGGACAGGGCCACAGATACGCAGTATTTT.

This clonotype was seen more than once but under ten times. The chain is built from TRBV20-1 and TRBJ2-5, with 9 bases that match TRBD2. Germline values: CDR1 DFQATT, CDR2 SNEGSKA (reference sequence). The CDR3 is made up of 16 amino acids. V was pared by 6 bases and J by 2 bases, with 13 bases of the junction left unmatched. CDR3 in amino acids: CSASAYPLAGQETQYF. The CDR3 DNA reads TGCAGTGCCTCCGCCTATCCTCTAGCGGGACAAGAGACCCAGTACTTC.

This clonotype was seen ten or more times. The V and J genes are TRBV27 and TRBJ1-5; the D gene is possibly TRBD1 (5 bases). There are 15 residues in the CDR3. The V end lost 2 bases, the J end lost 4 bases, and 12 bases lay between the germline ends. Germline CDR1 is MNHEY and CDR2 is SMNVEV (reference sequence). The CDR3 reads CASSLTRGGNQPQHF. CDR3 DNA sequence: TGTGCCAGCAGTTTAACTCGGGGGGGAAATCAGCCCCAGCATTTT.

There are a few counts of this clonotype. This chain joins TRBV12-3 or TRBV12-4 and TRBJ1-2; D is unresolved. Between the trimmed V and J ends, which lost 2 bases and 7 bases, there was a span of 5 bases. The CDR3 has 11 amino acids. The chain's CDR3 is CASSLRAGYTF. CDR3 nucleotides: TGTGCCAGCAGTTTAAGGGCTGGCTACACCTTC.

This clonotype was observed many times. The chain combines TRBV10-3 with TRBJ1-2, with TRBD1 identical over 9 bases. There are 12 residues in the CDR3. Unmatched junction bases numbered 4, after V lost 11 bases and J lost 3 bases. The germline gives CDR1 ENHRY, CDR2 SYGVKD. CDR3 residues: CAARDRDYGYTF. The CDR3 DNA sequence: TGTGCCGCCCGGGACAGGGACTATGGCTACACCTTC.

The genes are TRBV6-2 or TRBV6-3 and TRBJ1-1; D ambiguous. Per the germline V gene, CDR1 is MNHEY and CDR2 is SVGEGT. The CDR3 covers 14 residues. Trimming removed 8 bases from V and 1 base from J, with 14 bases in between. The CDR3 sequence is CASHWGAKNTEAFF. The CDR3 bases are TGTGCCAGCCATTGGGGAGCTAAGAACACTGAAGCTTTCTTT.

The gene calls are TRBV24-1 and TRBJ2-7; the match to TRBD1 covers 7 bases. The CDR3 loop spans 14 amino acids. CDR1 and CDR2 (germline): KGHDR, SFDVKD. The junction had 4 bases not matched to a gene; V was cut back by 4 bases and J by 2 bases. The CDR3 reads CATSETGQTYEQYF. The CDR3 DNA is TGTGCCACCAGTGAAACGGGACAGACCTACGAGCAGTACTTC.

This clonotype occurred many times. The V gene is TRBV20-1, the J gene TRBJ2-4, with a tentative D call TRBD1 (6 bases). The CDR3 is 14 amino acids. V lost 5 bases to trimming and J lost 2 bases, with 13 bases between them. The V gene's germline CDR1 is DFQATT and CDR2 SNEGSKA (reference sequence). The CDR3 reads CSAAQTGSKNIQYF. As DNA, the CDR3 is TGCAGTGCTGCCCAAACAGGGTCCAAAAACATTCAGTACTTC.

This clonotype was picked up many times. CDR3 coding DNA: TGTGCCAGCAGCTCAACGGGAGGCCCGGGGTGGAATGAGCAGTTCTTC. Residues: CASSSTGGPGWNEQFF. The rearrangement joins TRBV7-9 to TRBJ2-1; 7 nucleotides align to TRBD2. Germline trimming cut 4 bases from V and 7 bases from J; bases unmatched to any gene: 13. The V gene's germline CDR1 is SEHNR and CDR2 FQNEAQ (reference sequence). The CDR3 is 16 residues long.

This clonotype appeared many times. The chain carries TRBV12-3 or TRBV12-4 and TRBJ2-3; 8 bases match TRBD2. Trimming took 6 bases from V and 2 from J; bases not matched to a gene: 16. This CDR3 is 18 amino acids long. The CDR3 nucleotides are TGTGCCAGCAGCCCGCTGATCGAGCGGGGGTCCGCCACAGATACGCAGTATTTT. Its translation: CASSPLIERGSATDTQYF.